This T cell receptor (beta chain) stems from a study of vaccination effects on CD4 cells after COVID-19. Findings and caveats of the study: Late after vaccination, infection- and vaccine-induced clones showed marked clonal contraction.

Viral peptide pools were used in the ViraFEST assay to expand antigen-specific CD4+ T cells, and sequencing came afterward. Scientists isolated CD4+ T cells after an approximately 10-day culture period ended. Vaccinated participants had no history of SARS-CoV-2 infection and tested negative for nucleocapsid antibodies. The researchers cultured around 2 million PBMC per well with 7.5 to 10 IU/ml IL-2 and 7.5 to 10 ug/ml peptides. The V end was cut by 5 bases, the J end by 2 bases, with 16 bases between. The CDR3 spans 16 residues. Germline lookup yields CDR1 LNHDA and CDR2 SQIVND (reference sequence). Measured with immunoSEQ multiplex PCR; TCRdb has only the in-frame clones, and not every one. The sample carries 68,000 or so clones, approximately 80% recorded once. The sample holds one count of this clone. No antigen is known for it.

The rearrangement uses TRBV19 and TRBJ1-5; D possibly corresponds to TRBD1 (5 bases). The sequenced sample was CD4+ T cells from PBMCs cultured with SARS-CoV-2 spike peptides, obtained before COVID-19 vaccination. This TCR came from a human donor who received a COVID-19 vaccine. The CDR3 region has the DNA TGTGCCAGTAGTGTGACCGGGGCCGTTGGCAATCAGCCCCAGCATTTT. It is translated as CASSVTGAVGNQPQHF.